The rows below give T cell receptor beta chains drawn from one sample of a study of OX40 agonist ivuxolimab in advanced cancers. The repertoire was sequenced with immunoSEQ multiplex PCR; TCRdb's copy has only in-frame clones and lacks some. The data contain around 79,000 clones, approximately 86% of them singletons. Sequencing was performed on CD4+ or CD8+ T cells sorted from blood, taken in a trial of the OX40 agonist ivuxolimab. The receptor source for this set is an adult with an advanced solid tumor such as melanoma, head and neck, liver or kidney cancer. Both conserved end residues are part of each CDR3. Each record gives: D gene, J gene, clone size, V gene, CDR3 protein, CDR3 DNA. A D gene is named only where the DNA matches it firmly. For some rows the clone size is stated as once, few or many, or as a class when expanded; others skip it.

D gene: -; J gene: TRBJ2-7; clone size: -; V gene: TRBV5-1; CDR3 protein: CASSPGYHRGSSYEQYF; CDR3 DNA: TGCGCCAGCAGCCCCGGGTATCATCGGGGAAGCTCCTACGAGCAGTACTTC
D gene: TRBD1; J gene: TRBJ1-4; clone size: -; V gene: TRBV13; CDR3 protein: CASSFTGVEKLFF; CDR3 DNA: TGTGCCAGCAGCTTTACAGGGGTCGAAAAACTGTTTTTT
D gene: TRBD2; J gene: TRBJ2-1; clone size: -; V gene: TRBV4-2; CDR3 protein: CASSQLGLAGNNEQFF; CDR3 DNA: TGTGCCAGCAGCCAACTGGGACTAGCGGGGAACAATGAGCAGTTCTTC
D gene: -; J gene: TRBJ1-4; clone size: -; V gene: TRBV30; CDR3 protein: CAWSDEKLFF; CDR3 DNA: TGTGCCTGGAGTGATGAAAAACTGTTTTTT
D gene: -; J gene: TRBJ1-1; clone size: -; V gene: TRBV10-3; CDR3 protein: CAIADTVQKSAEAFF; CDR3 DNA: TGTGCCATCGCTGATACCGTACAGAAGTCGGCTGAAGCTTTCTTT
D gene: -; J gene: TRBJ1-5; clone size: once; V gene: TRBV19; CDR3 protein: CASSSDGINQPQHF; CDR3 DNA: TGTGCCAGTAGTTCAGACGGAATCAATCAGCCCCAGCATTTT
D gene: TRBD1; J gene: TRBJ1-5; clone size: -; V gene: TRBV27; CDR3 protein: CASRKKAGQGFQPQHF; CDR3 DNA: TGTGCCAGCAGAAAGAAGGCGGGACAGGGGTTTCAGCCCCAGCATTTT
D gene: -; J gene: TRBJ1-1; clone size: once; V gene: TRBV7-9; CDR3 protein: CASSLEGPTEAFF; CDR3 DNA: TGTGCCAGCAGCCTGGAGGGACCCACTGAAGCTTTCTTT
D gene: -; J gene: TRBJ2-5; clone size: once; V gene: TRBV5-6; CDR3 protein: CASSLQRGINQETQYF; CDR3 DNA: TGTGCCAGCAGCCTGCAGAGGGGTATCAACCAAGAGACCCAGTACTTC
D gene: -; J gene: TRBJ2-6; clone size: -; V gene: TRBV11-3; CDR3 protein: CASSLYGAGANVLTF; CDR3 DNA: TGTGCCAGCAGCTTATATGGGGCCGGGGCCAACGTCCTGACTTTC
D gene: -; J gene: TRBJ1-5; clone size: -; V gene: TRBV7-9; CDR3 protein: CASSLDRDQPQHF; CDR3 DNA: TGTGCCAGCAGCTTGGATCGGGATCAGCCCCAGCATTTT
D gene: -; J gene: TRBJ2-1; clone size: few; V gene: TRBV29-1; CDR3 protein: CSVSRGSDEQFF; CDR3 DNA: TGCAGCGTCTCCCGCGGGTCGGATGAGCAGTTCTTC
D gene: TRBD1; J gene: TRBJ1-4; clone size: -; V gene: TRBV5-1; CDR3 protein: CASSPVTRTGGVTNEKLFF; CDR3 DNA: TGCGCCAGCAGCCCAGTAACTCGGACAGGGGGCGTAACTAATGAAAAACTGTTTTTT
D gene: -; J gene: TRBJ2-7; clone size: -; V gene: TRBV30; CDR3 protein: CAWKYQHLSYEQYF; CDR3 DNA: TGTGCCTGGAAGTATCAGCACCTCTCCTACGAGCAGTACTTC
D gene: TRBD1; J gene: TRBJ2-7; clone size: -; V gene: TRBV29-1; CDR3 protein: CSVGQGEEQYF; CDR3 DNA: TGCAGCGTTGGACAGGGAGAGGAGCAGTACTTC
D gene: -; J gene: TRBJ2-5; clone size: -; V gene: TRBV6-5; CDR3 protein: CASSYMRKWTTQYF; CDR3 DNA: TGTGCCAGCAGTTACATGCGAAAGTGGACGACCCAGTACTTC
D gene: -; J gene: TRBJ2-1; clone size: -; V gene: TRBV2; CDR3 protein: CASSEIVLGLGEQFF; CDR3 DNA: TGTGCCAGCAGTGAAATCGTACTGGGGTTGGGGGAGCAGTTCTTC
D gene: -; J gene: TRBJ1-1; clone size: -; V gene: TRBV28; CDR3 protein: CASSFSRAAFF; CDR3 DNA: TGTGCCAGCAGTTTCTCCAGGGCAGCTTTCTTT
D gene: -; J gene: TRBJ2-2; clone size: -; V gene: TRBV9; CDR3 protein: CASSVGALGGWTGELFF; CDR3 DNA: TGTGCCAGCAGCGTAGGGGCTCTGGGGGGATGGACCGGGGAGCTGTTTTTT
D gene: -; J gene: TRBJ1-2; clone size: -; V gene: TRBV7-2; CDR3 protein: CASSAIKTGSFGYTF; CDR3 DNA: TGTGCCAGCAGCGCGATCAAGACAGGTTCATTCGGCTACACCTTC
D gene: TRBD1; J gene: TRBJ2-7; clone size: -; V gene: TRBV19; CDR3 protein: CASTARTGGYEQYF; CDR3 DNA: TGTGCCAGCACAGCTCGGACAGGGGGCTACGAGCAGTACTTC
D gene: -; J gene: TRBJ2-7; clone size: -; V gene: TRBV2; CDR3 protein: CASSFPRGQPSYEQYF; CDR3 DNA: TGTGCCAGCAGTTTCCCCCGGGGGCAGCCATCCTACGAGCAGTACTTC
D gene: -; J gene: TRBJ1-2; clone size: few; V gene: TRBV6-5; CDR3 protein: CASSYSRGGTYGYTF; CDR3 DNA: TGTGCCAGCAGTTACTCGAGGGGGGGGACCTATGGCTACACCTTC
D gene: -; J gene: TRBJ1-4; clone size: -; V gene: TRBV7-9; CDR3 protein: CASSTGTGGNEKLFF; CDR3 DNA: TGTGCCAGCAGCACCGGGACGGGTGGTAATGAAAAACTGTTTTTT
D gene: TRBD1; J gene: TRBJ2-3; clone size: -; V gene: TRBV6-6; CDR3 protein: CASSRTGNTQYF; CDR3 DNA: TGTGCCAGCAGTCGGACAGGGAATACGCAGTATTTT
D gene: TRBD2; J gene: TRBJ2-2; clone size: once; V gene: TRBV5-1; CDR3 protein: CASSLRTSGTNTGELFF; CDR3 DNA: TGCGCCAGCAGCTTGAGGACTAGCGGCACGAACACCGGGGAGCTGTTTTTT
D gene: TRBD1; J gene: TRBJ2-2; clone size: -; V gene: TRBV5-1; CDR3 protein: CASSSPTRTGGLTGELFF; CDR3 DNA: TGCGCCAGCAGCTCCCCGACCCGGACAGGGGGCCTAACCGGGGAGCTGTTTTTT
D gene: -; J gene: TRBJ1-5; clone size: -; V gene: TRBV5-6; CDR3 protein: CASSSMMGNQPQHF; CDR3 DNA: TGTGCCAGCAGCTCCATGATGGGCAATCAGCCCCAGCATTTT
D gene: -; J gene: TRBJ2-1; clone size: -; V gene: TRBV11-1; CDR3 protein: CASSKRTGLGHNEQFF; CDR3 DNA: TGTGCCAGCAGCAAAAGGACGGGGCTGGGGCACAATGAGCAGTTCTTC
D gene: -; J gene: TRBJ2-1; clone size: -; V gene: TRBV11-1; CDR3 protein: CASSQNSGTHEQFF; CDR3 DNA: TGTGCCAGCAGCCAAAACTCTGGGACCCATGAGCAGTTCTTC
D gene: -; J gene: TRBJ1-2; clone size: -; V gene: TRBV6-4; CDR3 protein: CASSDSRLSGYGYTF; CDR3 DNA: TGTGCCAGCAGTGACTCAAGACTTTCAGGCTATGGCTACACCTTC
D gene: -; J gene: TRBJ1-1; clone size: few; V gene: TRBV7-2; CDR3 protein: CASSLVGTVEAFF; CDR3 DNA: TGTGCCAGCAGCTTAGTTGGGACGGTTGAAGCTTTCTTT
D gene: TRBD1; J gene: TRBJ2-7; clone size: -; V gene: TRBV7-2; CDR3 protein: CASSSGQVYEQYF; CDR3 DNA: TGTGCCAGCAGCTCAGGACAGGTGTACGAGCAGTACTTC
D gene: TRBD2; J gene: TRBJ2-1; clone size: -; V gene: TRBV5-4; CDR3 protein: CASSRSAGEPYNEQFF; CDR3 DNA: TGTGCCAGCAGCCGATCAGCGGGGGAGCCCTACAATGAGCAGTTCTTC
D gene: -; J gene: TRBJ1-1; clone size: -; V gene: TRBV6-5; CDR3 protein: CASSSAGDVDTEAFF; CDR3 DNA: TGTGCCAGCAGCTCCGCAGGGGACGTGGACACTGAAGCTTTCTTT
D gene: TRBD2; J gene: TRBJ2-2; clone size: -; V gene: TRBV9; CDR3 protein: CASSGTSGYTGELFF; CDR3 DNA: TGTGCCAGCAGCGGGACTAGCGGGTACACCGGGGAGCTGTTTTTT
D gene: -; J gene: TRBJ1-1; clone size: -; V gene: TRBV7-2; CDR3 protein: CASSPRQLNTEAFF; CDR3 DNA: TGTGCCAGCAGCCCCCGACAGCTGAACACTGAAGCTTTCTTT
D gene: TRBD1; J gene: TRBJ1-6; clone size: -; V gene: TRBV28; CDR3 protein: CASTFGDRGNSPLHF; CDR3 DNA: TGTGCCAGCACTTTCGGGGACAGGGGTAATTCACCCCTCCACTTT
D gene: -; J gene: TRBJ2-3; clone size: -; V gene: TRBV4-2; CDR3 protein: CASSQDYRAKGTDTQYF; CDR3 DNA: TGTGCCAGCAGCCAAGATTACAGGGCGAAGGGCACAGATACGCAGTATTTT
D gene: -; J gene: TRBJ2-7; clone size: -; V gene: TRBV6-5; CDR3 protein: CASSYLDEQYF; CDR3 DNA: TGTGCCAGCAGTTACTTGGACGAGCAGTACTTC
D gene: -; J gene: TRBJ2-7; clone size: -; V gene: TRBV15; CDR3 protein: CATSRQREVQQYF; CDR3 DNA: TGTGCCACCAGCAGACAGAGAGAGGTTCAGCAGTACTTC